This entry lists 30 T cell receptor beta chains sequenced from one sample in a study of blood T cell repertoires in COVID-19. Only in-frame clones appear in the TCRdb table, and some are missing; sequencing was by immunoSEQ multiplex PCR. The sample has approximately 100,000 clones; roughly 80% are singletons. Material: peripheral blood. Source of these receptors: a human donor in a cohort sampled during active COVID-19.

This chain links TRBV30 with TRBJ1-2, with 9 bases lining up with TRBD1. Trimming took 2 bases from V and 8 from J; bases not matched to a gene: 6. Germline loops: CDR1 GTSNPN, CDR2 SVGIG (reference sequence). There are 13 residues in the CDR3. Here the CDR3 reads CAWSQGGQGGYTF. DNA for the CDR3: TGTGCCTGGAGTCAAGGGGGACAGGGAGGCTACACCTTC. Combining the CDR3 with reference TRBV30 and TRBJ1-2 gives the whole variable domain SQTIHQWPATLVQPVGSPLSLECTVEGTSNPNLYWYRQAAGRGLQLLFYSVGIGQISSEVPQNLSASRPQDRQFILSSKKLLLSDSGFYLCAWSQGGQGGYTFGSGTRLTVV.

The V gene is TRBV4-1, the J gene TRBJ1-3, with 7 bases matching TRBD1. There are 16 residues in the CDR3. Germline V gene data show CDR1 as MGHRA and CDR2 as YSYEKL. Losses at the gene ends were 0 bases for V and 4 bases for J; bases not matched to a gene: 6. The CDR3 loop is CASSQDEGARGNTIYF. Written as DNA, the CDR3 is TGCGCCAGCAGCCAAGATGAGGGGGCGAGGGGAAACACCATATATTTT.

The chain has TRBV7-9 and TRBJ2-1; weak D call: TRBD2 (7 bases). CDR3 length: 15 residues. The ends were cut back, 5 bases at V and 2 bases at J, with 13 bases in the middle. Per the germline V gene, CDR1 is SEHNR and CDR2 is FQNEAQ (reference sequence). The DNA of the CDR3 is TGTGCCAGCAGCCAGGGGAGGGGGGCCTACAATGAGCAGTTCTTC. This sequence encodes CASSQGRGAYNEQFF.

V gene TRBV28 combines with J gene TRBJ1-4; 10 nucleotides agree with TRBD1. Trimming removed 5 bases from V and 4 bases from J; junction bases left unmatched: 4. This CDR3 has 15 residues. Germline assignment: CDR1 MDHEN and CDR2 SYDVKM. In DNA form, the CDR3 reads TGTGCCAGCAGTCCAAGGACAGGGGGTAATGAAAAACTGTTTTTT. It translates to CASSPRTGGNEKLFF.

The sample holds a few counts of this clone. V usage is TRBV9 and J usage is TRBJ2-7; 9 bases match TRBD2. This CDR3 contains 14 residues. From germline, CDR1 is SGDLS and CDR2 YYNGEE. V shed 9 bases, J shed 2 bases, and the junction held 9 bases outside the gene matches. The CDR3 region is CAIPPRLAAYEQYF. The CDR3 nucleotides are TGTGCCATCCCTCCCCGACTAGCGGCCTACGAGCAGTACTTC. The full variable domain, rest sourced from reference TRBV9 and TRBJ2-7, is DSGVTQTPKHLITATGQRVTLRCSPRSGDLSVYWYQQSLDQGLQFLIQYYNGEERAKGNILERFSAQQFPDLHSELNLSSLELGDSALYFCAIPPRLAAYEQYFGPGTRLTVT.

The chain combines TRBV10-3 with TRBJ2-1; D is ambiguous. The germline CDR1 and CDR2 sequences are ENHRY and SYGVKD. This CDR3 is 12 amino acids long. Trimming took off 4 bases at V and 8 bases at J, with 9 bases between the two ends. The chain's CDR3 is CAISGGVDEQFF. The CDR3 nucleotides are TGTGCCATCAGTGGAGGTGTCGATGAGCAGTTCTTC.

The chain's CDR3 is CASSMTREKSNEQFF. For the CDR3, the DNA is TGTGCCAGTAGTATGACGCGGGAGAAGTCAAATGAGCAGTTCTTC. The chain carries TRBV19 and TRBJ2-1, with TRBD2 matching over 7 bases. CDR1 and CDR2 (germline): LNHDA, SQIVND (reference sequence). With V trimmed by 3 bases and J by 7 bases, 9 bases remained unmatched. The CDR3 consists of 15 residues.

The chain has TRBV18 and TRBJ2-5, with a weak D call TRBD2 (6 bases). This CDR3 comprises 14 residues. The germline V and J ends were trimmed by 2 bases and 5 bases, with 12 bases remaining between them. Germline values: CDR1 KGHSH, CDR2 LQKENI. CDR3 bases: TGTGCCAGCTCACCAATGACTAGTTCGGAGACCCAGTACTTC. Protein: CASSPMTSSETQYF.

The rearrangement joins TRBV19 to TRBJ2-3; no firm D call. Trimming took off 6 bases at V and 9 bases at J, with 22 bases between the two ends. Germline values: CDR1 LNHDA, CDR2 SQIVND (reference sequence). This CDR3 has 15 residues. In DNA form, the CDR3 reads TGTGCCAGTAGCCTCCGTCTTTCAGCGAACCCGACGCAGTATTTT. This gives the protein CASSLRLSANPTQYF. The whole variable domain, remainder taken from reference TRBV19 and TRBJ2-3, is DGGITQSPKYLFRKEGQNVTLSCEQNLNHDAMYWYRQDPGQGLRLIYYSQIVNDFQKGDIAEGYSVSREKKESFPLTVTSAQKNPTAFYLCASSLRLSANPTQYFGPGTRLTVL.

This chain connects TRBV18 to TRBJ2-7, with a possible D match to TRBD2 (5 bases). Trimming took 8 bases from V and 6 from J, leaving 14 bases between them. Germline lookup yields CDR1 KGHSH and CDR2 LQKENI. This CDR3 region has 12 residues. The CDR3 region has the DNA TGTGCCAGCACCGCGCGGGTAGGCGAGCAGTACTTC. Amino acids: CASTARVGEQYF.

The V and J genes are TRBV5-8 and TRBJ1-4, with TRBD1 matching over 7 bases. The CDR3 is 15 amino acids. Trimming cost V 4 bases and J 3 bases; bases outside gene matches: 6. The germline CDR1 and CDR2 sequences are SGHTS and YDEGEE. CDR3 in DNA: TGTGCCAGCAGCCCTCGGGGGACAGCTAATGAAAAACTGTTTTTT. This codes for CASSPRGTANEKLFF.

The genes are TRBV7-2 and TRBJ1-1; D call uncertain. CDR1 and CDR2 (germline): SGHTA, FQGNSA. This CDR3 is 15 amino acids long. Trimming pared 6 bases from V and 1 base from J, leaving 15 bases between. CDR3 region: CASRINGRPNTEAFF. CDR3 nucleotides: TGTGCCAGCAGGATCAACGGCAGGCCGAACACTGAAGCTTTCTTT.

The genes are TRBV6-2 or TRBV6-3 and TRBJ2-5; TRBD2 is a possible D gene (5 bases). This CDR3 has 16 amino acids. Trimming took off 5 bases at V and 1 base at J, with 17 bases between the two ends. Germline lookup yields CDR1 MNHEY and CDR2 SVGEGT. The CDR3 loop reads CASSTGNSIFQETQYF. The CDR3 DNA reads TGTGCCAGCAGTACCGGGAACAGCATTTTCCAAGAGACCCAGTACTTC.

The V call is TRBV28, the J call TRBJ1-2, with D uncertain. This CDR3 has 14 residues. V lost 3 bases, J lost 4 bases, and 12 bases lay in between. Germline assignment: CDR1 MDHEN and CDR2 SYDVKM. For the CDR3, the DNA is TGTGCCAGCAGTTTGGGAGCGGTTGTCTATGGCTACACCTTC. It is translated as CASSLGAVVYGYTF.

CDR3 protein: CASSRRVAGATLDEQFF. The CDR3 region has the DNA TGCGCCAGCAGCCGGCGGGTAGCGGGGGCCACGCTGGATGAGCAGTTCTTC. The chain couples TRBV5-1 to TRBJ2-1, with TRBD2 identical over 9 bases. The CDR3 runs to 17 residues. The J segment lost 8 bases and the V segment lost 4 bases, leaving 16 bases of the junction unmatched. Germline V gene sequence: CDR1 SGHRS, CDR2 YFSETQ.

The chain recombines TRBV10-3 with TRBJ2-1, with 14 bases fitting TRBD2. CDR3 length: 16 residues. CDR1 and CDR2 from the germline V gene are ENHRY and SYGVKD. V was clipped by 6 bases and J by 0 bases; unmatched bases: 1. CDR3 in amino acids: CAIRGTSGSSYNEQFF. DNA of the CDR3: TGTGCCATCAGGGGGACTAGCGGGAGCTCCTACAATGAGCAGTTCTTC.

This clone was detected a few times. The rearrangement links TRBV2 to TRBJ1-5, with 8 bases lining up with TRBD1. This CDR3 is built from 15 residues. The germline V gene has CDR1 SNHLY and CDR2 FYNNEI. V lost 3 bases, J lost 2 bases, and 3 bases stayed unmatched. The CDR3 DNA is TGTGCCAGCAGTGAGCGGGGACAGGGCAATCAGCCCCAGCATTTT. Encoded protein: CASSERGQGNQPQHF.

This rearrangement joins TRBV6-5 to TRBJ1-5; D may be TRBD1 (6 bases). Trimming shortened V by 6 bases and J by 8 bases, and 20 bases separated the two germline ends. Per germline, CDR1 MNHEY and CDR2 SVGAGI. CDR3 length: 15 amino acids. The CDR3 DNA is TGTGCCAGCAGAGCGAGGGGGGGTAACGGGAAGCCCCAGCATTTT. Protein: CASRARGGNGKPQHF.

The rearrangement uses TRBV15 and TRBJ1-2; no clear D. V was pared by 0 bases and J by 7 bases, with 9 bases between. Germline lookup yields CDR1 LNHNV and CDR2 YYDKDF (reference sequence). This CDR3 contains 13 residues. In DNA form, the CDR3 reads TGTGCCACCAGCAGAGATCACGGTTTTGGCTACACCTTC. Its translation is CATSRDHGFGYTF.

This clone was detected only a few times. The chain employs TRBV5-3 and TRBJ2-1; TRBD1 agrees at 7 bases. TRBV5-3 is marked as an open reading frame, function uncertain. The CDR3 runs to 13 residues. The V gene end was trimmed by 3 bases and the J gene end by 7 bases; junction bases not matched to a gene: 4. CDR3 coding DNA: TGTGCCAGAAGCTATGACAGGGTAAATGAGCAGTTCTTC. Amino acids: CARSYDRVNEQFF.

V gene TRBV6-5 combines with J gene TRBJ2-5; weak D call: TRBD1 (6 bases). Germline V gene data show CDR1 as MNHEY and CDR2 as SVGAGI. The CDR3 totals 14 residues. Trimming removed 2 bases from V and 2 bases from J, with 9 bases in between. In nucleotides, the CDR3 is TGTGCCAGCAGTTACCCAGGACAGCAAGAGACCCAGTACTTC. Translated, it gives CASSYPGQQETQYF.

The V and J genes are TRBV28 and TRBJ2-7; 8 bases map to TRBD2. CDR3 size: 12 residues. V was clipped by 10 bases and J by 6 bases; unmatched bases: 8. Per the germline V gene, CDR1 is MDHEN and CDR2 is SYDVKM. CDR3 DNA sequence: TGTGCCACCGTCGGACTAGCAGGCGAGCAGTACTTC. Protein sequence: CATVGLAGEQYF.

The CDR3 region is CATSDLRGEQYF. CDR3 DNA: TGTGCCACCAGTGATCTCAGGGGCGAGCAGTACTTC. The rearrangement joins TRBV24-1 to TRBJ2-7, with TRBD1 as a possible D gene (6 bases). This CDR3 has 12 amino acids. V lost 3 bases to trimming and J lost 6 bases, with 8 bases between them. Germline V gene lookup returns CDR1 KGHDR and CDR2 SFDVKD.

V gene TRBV5-1 combines with J gene TRBJ2-5; D is unclear. CDR1 is SGHRS and CDR2 is YFSETQ in the germline V gene. The CDR3 consists of 13 residues. Trimming cost V 7 bases and J 2 bases, with 12 bases left between them. The CDR3 is CASAQELQETQYF. The CDR3 DNA reads TGCGCCAGCGCCCAAGAACTTCAAGAGACCCAGTACTTC. The full variable domain, completed using reference TRBV5-1 and TRBJ2-5, is KAGVTQTPRYLIKTRGQQVTLSCSPISGHRSVSWYQQTPGQGLQFLFEYFSETQRNKGNFPGRFSGRQFSNSRSEMNVSTLELGDSALYLCASAQELQETQYFGPGTRLLVL.

The rearrangement joins TRBV3-1 (or the pseudogene TRBV3-2) to TRBJ1-2, with no clear D. This CDR3 region has 13 residues. Germline V lookup: CDR1 LGHDT, CDR2 YNNKEL (reference sequence). The V gene lost 1 base and the J gene lost 8 bases, with 11 bases spanning the gap. The CDR3 nucleotides are TGTGCCAGCAGCCAAGGGCCTAGCAGGGGCTACACCTTC. Its translation is CASSQGPSRGYTF.

V usage is TRBV12-3 or TRBV12-4 and J usage is TRBJ1-2, with 7 positions matching TRBD1. The CDR3 spans 12 residues. Losses at the gene ends were 6 bases for V and 6 bases for J; bases not matched to a gene: 4. This CDR3 is CASRQGRNGYTF. DNA for the CDR3: TGTGCCAGCAGACAGGGGAGAAATGGCTACACCTTC.

The chain carries TRBV4-3 and TRBJ1-3; D unresolved. The germline V and J ends were trimmed by 1 base and 0 bases, with 7 bases remaining between them. The CDR3 extends over 15 amino acids. CDR1 LGHNA and CDR2 YSLEER come from the germline V gene. The CDR3 DNA reads TGCGCCAGCAGCCAAGCTAAGAGCTCTGGAAACACCATATATTTT. Protein product: CASSQAKSSGNTIYF.

The chain recombines TRBV15 with TRBJ2-7; the match to TRBD2 covers 12 bases. The CDR3 has 17 amino acids. Germline assignment: CDR1 LNHNV and CDR2 YYDKDF (reference sequence). J lost 2 bases, V lost 1 base, and 6 bases had no gene match. The CDR3 sequence is CATSRAGTSGRTYEQYF. The DNA for the CDR3 is TGTGCCACCAGCAGAGCAGGGACTAGCGGGCGGACCTACGAGCAGTACTTC.

The CDR3 sequence is CASSQGRAANQPQHF. Here the CDR3 DNA reads TGTGCCAGCTCCCAGGGGAGGGCTGCCAATCAGCCCCAGCATTTT. J is TRBJ1-5 and V is TRBV2, with a possible D match to TRBD1 (6 bases). V dropped 8 bases and J dropped 3 bases, with 17 bases sitting between them. Germline CDR1 and CDR2: SNHLY and FYNNEI. CDR3 size: 15 residues.

The CDR3 loop is CASSLTNSGNTIYF. The CDR3, as DNA: TGTGCCAGCAGTTTAACTAACTCTGGAAACACCATATATTTT. The chain couples TRBV27 to TRBJ1-3; no definite D call. CDR3 length: 14 residues. Germline CDR1 is MNHEY and CDR2 is SMNVEV (reference sequence). V lost 2 bases, J lost 0 bases, and 5 bases lay in between.